One and the same sample provided the 20 T cell receptor beta chains below, sequenced in a study of control samples from healthy donors and cancer patients. Some clones are missing from TCRdb's copy, which holds only in-frame ones; the method was immunoSEQ multiplex PCR. Of 160,000 or so clones listed, nearly 96% are singletons. The sample was blood. The receptors come from a woman aged 25 to 39 in good health.

V and J are TRBV4-1 and TRBJ1-4; D call uncertain. CDR3 length: 15 amino acids. Germline V CDR1 and CDR2: MGHRA, YSYEKL. Trimming pared 4 bases from V and 5 bases from J, leaving 14 bases between. In DNA, the CDR3 is TGCGCCAGCAGCCCTGAAGGGCCCACAAATGAAAAACTGTTTTTT. It encodes CASSPEGPTNEKLFF.

The rearrangement links TRBV6-5 to TRBJ2-3; TRBD1 agrees at 7 bases. Germline V gene lookup returns CDR1 MNHEY and CDR2 SVGAGI. The CDR3 has 15 residues. After removal of 5 bases from V and 2 bases from J, the junction contained 7 bases not matched to a gene. This chain's CDR3 is CASSPDRAVTDTQYF. For the CDR3, the DNA is TGTGCCAGCAGTCCCGACAGGGCCGTCACAGATACGCAGTATTTT.

V usage is TRBV9 and J usage is TRBJ2-2; tentatively, D is TRBD1 (6 bases). The CDR3 runs to 15 residues. Germline V gene lookup returns CDR1 SGDLS and CDR2 YYNGEE. V lost 0 bases and J lost 6, with 12 bases in between. In nucleotides, the CDR3 is TGTGCCAGCAGCGTAGGGACAGCCCGGGCCGGGGAGCTGTTTTTT. It encodes CASSVGTARAGELFF.

The chain carries TRBV30 and TRBJ1-1, with unresolved D. Per germline, CDR1 GTSNPN and CDR2 SVGIG (reference sequence). V gave up 0 bases and J gave up 0 bases, with 11 bases separating them. The CDR3 totals 15 residues. The CDR3 sequence is CAWSVKRDMNTEAFF. CDR3 DNA sequence: TGTGCCTGGAGTGTAAAACGGGATATGAACACTGAAGCTTTCTTT.

The chain combines TRBV7-9 with TRBJ2-5; 8 positions agree with TRBD2. Losses at the gene ends were 0 bases for V and 5 bases for J; bases not matched to a gene: 5. There are 15 residues in the CDR3. CDR1 is SEHNR, CDR2 FQNEAQ, per germline (reference sequence). The CDR3 sequence is CASSLARGLVETQYF. In nucleotides, the CDR3 is TGTGCCAGCAGCTTAGCGCGGGGACTAGTGGAGACCCAGTACTTC.

The chain uses TRBV19 and TRBJ1-3, with 7 nucleotides matching TRBD1. Trimming at V came to 7 bases and at J to 0 bases, leaving 6 bases not matched to a gene. Germline loops: CDR1 LNHDA, CDR2 SQIVND (reference sequence). The CDR3 spans 15 residues. DNA for the CDR3: TGTGCCAGTAAGGACAGGCCGAGCTCTGGAAACACCATATATTTT. Translated: CASKDRPSSGNTIYF.

About this clone itself: Other DNA sequences within the sample encode an identical CDR3. The chain links TRBV11-3 to TRBJ1-1; D is unresolved. The CDR3 is made up of 13 amino acids. The germline V gene has CDR1 SGHNT and CDR2 YENEEA. The V gene lost 0 bases and the J gene lost 1 base, with 3 bases spanning the gap. The CDR3 sequence: CASSLDPNTEAFF. In DNA form, the CDR3 reads TGTGCCAGCAGCTTAGACCCGAACACTGAAGCTTTCTTT.

The chain has TRBV6-1 and TRBJ2-1; D is perhaps TRBD1 (5 bases). Trimming left V 3 bases short and J 8 bases short, with 14 bases between. The CDR3 totals 14 residues. Germline loops: CDR1 MNHNS, CDR2 SASEGT. The CDR3 DNA follows: TGTGCCAGCAGTGACCAGGGCCTTAGGGATGAGCAGTTCTTC. Its translation: CASSDQGLRDEQFF.

The chain carries TRBV19 and TRBJ1-2; no clear D. The germline V gene has CDR1 LNHDA and CDR2 SQIVND (reference sequence). CDR3 size: 13 residues. V was cut by 6 bases and J by 6 bases, with 14 bases left in between. As DNA, the CDR3 is TGTGCCAGTAGCCGCGGGCAGGTTAATGGCTACACCTTC. Protein product: CASSRGQVNGYTF. Complete variable domain (other parts from reference TRBV19 and TRBJ1-2): DGGITQSPKYLFRKEGQNVTLSCEQNLNHDAMYWYRQDPGQGLRLIYYSQIVNDFQKGDIAEGYSVSREKKESFPLTVTSAQKNPTAFYLCASSRGQVNGYTFGSGTRLTVV.

The chain has TRBV28 and TRBJ1-2, with D possibly TRBD1 on 5 matching bases. Germline loops: CDR1 MDHEN, CDR2 SYDVKM. The CDR3 loop spans 12 amino acids. Trimming removed 5 bases at V and 8 bases at J, with 12 bases between. CDR3 amino acids: CASSTRPGGYTF. DNA of the CDR3: TGTGCCAGCAGTACCCGCCCAGGGGGCTACACCTTC.

The V gene is TRBV9, the J gene TRBJ2-7; TRBD1 matches 10 bases. The J segment lost 4 bases and the V segment lost 0 bases, leaving 7 bases of the junction unmatched. The germline V gene encodes CDR1 SGDLS and CDR2 YYNGEE. The CDR3 runs 16 residues. CDR3 amino acids: CASSVGGDRGYYEQYF. The CDR3 DNA sequence: TGTGCCAGCAGCGTAGGAGGGGACAGGGGCTATTACGAGCAGTACTTC.

This clone occurred once. The rearrangement links TRBV5-1 to TRBJ2-1; tentative D call: TRBD1 (6 bases). This CDR3 has 13 amino acids. Germline V CDR1 and CDR2: SGHRS, YFSETQ. V was cut by 4 bases and J by 4 bases, with 9 bases left in between. The CDR3, as DNA: TGCGCCAGCAGCAAGACAGGTTACAATGAGCAGTTCTTC. Amino acid sequence: CASSKTGYNEQFF.

The J gene is TRBJ2-1, the V gene TRBV19; 11 bases are shared with TRBD2. This CDR3 is 16 amino acids long. V was pared by 2 bases and J by 5 bases, with 5 bases of the junction left unmatched. Germline lookup yields CDR1 LNHDA and CDR2 SQIVND (reference sequence). The chain's CDR3 is CASSILAGGSDNEQFF. The CDR3 bases are TGTGCCAGTAGTATACTAGCGGGGGGAAGCGACAATGAGCAGTTCTTC.

This clone showed up just once. The gene calls are TRBV28 and TRBJ1-1; D unclear. This CDR3 is built from 16 residues. Germline V gene sequence: CDR1 MDHEN, CDR2 SYDVKM. The V end was cut by 2 bases, the J end by 1 base, with 14 bases between. The CDR3: CASSLRFHTKNTEAFF. The CDR3 DNA reads as TGTGCCAGCAGTTTACGGTTTCACACCAAGAACACTGAAGCTTTCTTT.

The J gene is TRBJ2-7, the V gene TRBV4-2, with D hard to call. This CDR3 contains 13 residues. Trimming pared 2 bases from V and 2 bases from J, leaving 7 bases between. Germline CDR1 reads LGHNA; CDR2 reads YNFKEQ. This CDR3 is CASSQPMTYEQYF. The CDR3 DNA follows: TGTGCCAGCAGCCAACCCATGACCTACGAGCAGTACTTC.

V and J are TRBV9 and TRBJ1-5; D is unresolved. The ends were cut back, 0 bases at V and 5 bases at J, with 6 bases in the middle. The CDR3 loop spans 13 amino acids. The germline gives CDR1 SGDLS, CDR2 YYNGEE. CDR3 in DNA: TGTGCCAGCAGCGTAGTTGGGGATCAGCCCCAGCATTTT. Its protein is CASSVVGDQPQHF.

The rearrangement joins TRBV5-1 to TRBJ1-1; D remains unclear. The CDR3 has 15 residues. The germline CDR1 and CDR2 sequences are SGHRS and YFSETQ. Between the trimmed V and J ends, which lost 3 bases and 8 bases, there was a span of 20 bases. CDR3 in amino acids: CASSSLMEFSGEAFF. The CDR3, as DNA: TGCGCCAGCAGCTCCCTTATGGAGTTCTCGGGGGAAGCTTTCTTT. Variable domain in full (rest from reference TRBV5-1 and TRBJ1-1): KAGVTQTPRYLIKTRGQQVTLSCSPISGHRSVSWYQQTPGQGLQFLFEYFSETQRNKGNFPGRFSGRQFSNSRSEMNVSTLELGDSALYLCASSSLMEFSGEAFFGQGTRLTVV.

This clone was recorded once. The genes are TRBV27 and TRBJ1-1; D call uncertain. V lost 3 bases, J lost 0 bases, and 11 bases lay in between. The CDR3 consists of 15 residues. Germline CDR1 is MNHEY and CDR2 is SMNVEV (reference sequence). The CDR3 loop is CASSFRVEMNTEAFF. The CDR3 DNA follows: TGTGCCAGCAGTTTCCGGGTAGAAATGAACACTGAAGCTTTCTTT.

V gene TRBV28 combines with J gene TRBJ2-3; D uncertain. The V end was cut by 8 bases, the J end by 1 base, with 13 bases between. This CDR3 comprises 14 residues. CDR1 and CDR2 (germline): MDHEN, SYDVKM. CDR3 loop: CASPWVFGTDTQYF. CDR3 nucleotides: TGTGCCAGCCCCTGGGTGTTCGGCACAGATACGCAGTATTTT.

This clone was counted once. V and J are TRBV5-3 and TRBJ1-5, with a possible D match to TRBD1 (5 bases). TRBV5-3 is sorted into the ORF group, with uncertain function. The V gene lost 0 bases and the J gene lost 0 bases, with 13 bases spanning the gap. The CDR3 runs 17 residues. The DNA of the CDR3 is TGTGCCAGAAGCTTGGAGGTGGGGCAGCCTAGCAATCAGCCCCAGCATTTT. Protein product: CARSLEVGQPSNQPQHF.